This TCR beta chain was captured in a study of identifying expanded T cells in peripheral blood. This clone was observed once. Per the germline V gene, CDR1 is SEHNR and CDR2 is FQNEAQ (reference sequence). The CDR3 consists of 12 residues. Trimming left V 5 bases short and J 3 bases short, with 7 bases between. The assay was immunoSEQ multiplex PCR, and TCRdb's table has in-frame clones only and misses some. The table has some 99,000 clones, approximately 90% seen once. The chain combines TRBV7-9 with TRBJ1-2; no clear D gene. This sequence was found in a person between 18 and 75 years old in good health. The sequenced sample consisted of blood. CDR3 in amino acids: CASSPSYYGYTF. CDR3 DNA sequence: TGTGCCAGCAGCCCGAGTTACTATGGCTACACCTTC.